This T cell receptor (beta chain) stems from a study of cytomegalovirus exposure and HLA in healthy donors. Study-wide findings and caveats: Sequences of the TCR beta chain were said to predict the HLA-A and HLA-B alleles of most subjects accurately. Specificity of a few CMV-associated chains for CMV antigens was verified in vitro.

With respect to this clone: The antigen remains unidentified.

Trimming pared 0 bases from V and 12 bases from J, leaving 15 bases between. The germline gives CDR1 ENHRY, CDR2 SYGVKD. This CDR3 has 13 residues. PCR employed 60 Vbeta and 13 Jbeta primers. TCRdb's table, derived via immunoSEQ multiplex PCR, lists solely in-frame clones and lacks some. The data contain 150,000 or so clones, roughly 77% of them singletons. J is TRBJ2-7 and V is TRBV10-3; weak D call: TRBD2 (5 bases). The material sequenced was PBMCs. This TCR derives from a male donor in good health and CMV-seronegative. The CDR3 here is CAISESTAGGWYF. The CDR3 DNA reads TGTGCCATCAGTGAGTCCACGGCCGGAGGTTGGTACTTC.